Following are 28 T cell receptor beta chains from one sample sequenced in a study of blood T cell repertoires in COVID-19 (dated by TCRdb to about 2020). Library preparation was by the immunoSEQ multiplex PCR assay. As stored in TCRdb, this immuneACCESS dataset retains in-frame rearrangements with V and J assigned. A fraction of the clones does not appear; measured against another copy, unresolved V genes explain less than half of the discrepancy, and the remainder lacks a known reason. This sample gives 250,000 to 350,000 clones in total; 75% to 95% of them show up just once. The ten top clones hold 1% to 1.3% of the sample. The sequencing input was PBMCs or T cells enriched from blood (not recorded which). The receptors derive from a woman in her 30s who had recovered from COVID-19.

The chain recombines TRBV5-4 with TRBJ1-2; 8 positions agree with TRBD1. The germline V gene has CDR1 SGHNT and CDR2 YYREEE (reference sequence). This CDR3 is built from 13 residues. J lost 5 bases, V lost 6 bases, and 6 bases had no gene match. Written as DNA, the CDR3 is TGTGCCAGCAACCCCGGACAGGGTTATGGCTACACCTTC. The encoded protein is CASNPGQGYGYTF.

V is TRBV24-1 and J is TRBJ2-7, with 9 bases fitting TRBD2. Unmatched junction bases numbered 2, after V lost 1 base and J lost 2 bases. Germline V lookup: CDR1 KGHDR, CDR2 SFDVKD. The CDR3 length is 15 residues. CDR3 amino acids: CATSDFSSGAYEQYF. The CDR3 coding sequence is TGTGCCACCAGTGATTTTTCTAGCGGGGCCTACGAGCAGTACTTC.

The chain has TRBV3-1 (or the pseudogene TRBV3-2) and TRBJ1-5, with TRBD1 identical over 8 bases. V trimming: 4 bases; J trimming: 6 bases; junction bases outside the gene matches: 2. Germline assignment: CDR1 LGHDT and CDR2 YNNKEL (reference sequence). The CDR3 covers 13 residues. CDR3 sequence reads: CASSLTGVQPQHF. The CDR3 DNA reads TGTGCCAGCAGCCTGACAGGGGTTCAGCCCCAGCATTTT.

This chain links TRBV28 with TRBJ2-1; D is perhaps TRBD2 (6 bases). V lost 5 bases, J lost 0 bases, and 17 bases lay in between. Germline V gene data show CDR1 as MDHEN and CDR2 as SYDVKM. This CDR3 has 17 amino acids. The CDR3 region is CASSQHIADPSYNEQFF. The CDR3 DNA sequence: TGTGCCAGCAGTCAACACATAGCGGACCCCTCCTACAATGAGCAGTTCTTC.

Here the CDR3 reads CASSFRMTVGREQYF. The CDR3, as DNA: TGCGCCAGCAGCTTTCGGATGACTGTGGGTCGGGAGCAGTACTTC. V usage is TRBV5-1 and J usage is TRBJ2-7; D gene uncertain. Trimming shortened V by 2 bases and J by 7 bases, and 19 bases separated the two germline ends. This CDR3 spans 15 amino acids. CDR1 and CDR2 from the germline V gene are SGHRS and YFSETQ.

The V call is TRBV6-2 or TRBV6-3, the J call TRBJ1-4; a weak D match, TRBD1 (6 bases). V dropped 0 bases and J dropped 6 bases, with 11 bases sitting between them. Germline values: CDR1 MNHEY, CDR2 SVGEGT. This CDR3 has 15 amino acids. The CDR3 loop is CASSYSWDTDEKLFF. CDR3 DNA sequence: TGTGCCAGCAGTTACTCTTGGGACACCGATGAAAAACTGTTTTTT.

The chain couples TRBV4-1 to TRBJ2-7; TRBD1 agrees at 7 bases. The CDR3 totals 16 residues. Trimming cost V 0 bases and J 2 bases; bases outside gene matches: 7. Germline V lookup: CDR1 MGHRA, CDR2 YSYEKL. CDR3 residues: CASSQDTGAVTYEQYF. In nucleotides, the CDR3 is TGCGCCAGCAGCCAAGATACAGGGGCGGTAACCTACGAGCAGTACTTC.

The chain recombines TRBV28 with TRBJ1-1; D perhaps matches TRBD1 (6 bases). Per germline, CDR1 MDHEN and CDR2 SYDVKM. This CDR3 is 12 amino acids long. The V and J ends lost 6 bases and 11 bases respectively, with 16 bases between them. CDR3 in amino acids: CASRDTGFMAFF. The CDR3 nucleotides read TGTGCCAGCAGGGACACAGGGTTTATGGCTTTCTTT.

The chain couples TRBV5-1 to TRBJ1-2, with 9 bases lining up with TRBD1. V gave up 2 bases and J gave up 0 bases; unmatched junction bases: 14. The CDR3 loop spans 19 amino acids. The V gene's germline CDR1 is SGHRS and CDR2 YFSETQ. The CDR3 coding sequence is TGCGCCAGCAGCTTTGATATAACCGGGACAGGGATCACTAACTATGGCTACACCTTC. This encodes CASSFDITGTGITNYGYTF.

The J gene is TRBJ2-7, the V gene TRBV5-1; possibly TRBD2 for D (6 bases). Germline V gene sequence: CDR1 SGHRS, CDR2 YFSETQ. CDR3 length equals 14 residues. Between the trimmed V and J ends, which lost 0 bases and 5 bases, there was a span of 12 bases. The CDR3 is CASSLDGGLNEQYF. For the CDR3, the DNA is TGCGCCAGCAGCTTGGATGGAGGGTTGAACGAGCAGTACTTC.

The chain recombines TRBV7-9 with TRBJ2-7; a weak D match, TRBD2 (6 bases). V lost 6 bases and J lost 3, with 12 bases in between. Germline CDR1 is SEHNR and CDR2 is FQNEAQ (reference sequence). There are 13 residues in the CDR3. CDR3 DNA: TGTGCCAGCAGATCCGGGACTTACTACGAGCAGTACTTC. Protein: CASRSGTYYEQYF.

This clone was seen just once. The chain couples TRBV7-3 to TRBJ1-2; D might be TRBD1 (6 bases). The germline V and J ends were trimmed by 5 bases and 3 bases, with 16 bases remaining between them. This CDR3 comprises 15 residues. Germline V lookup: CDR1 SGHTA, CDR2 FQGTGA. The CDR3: CASSPGAAIDYGYTF. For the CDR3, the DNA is TGTGCCAGCAGCCCAGGGGCAGCGATAGACTATGGCTACACCTTC.

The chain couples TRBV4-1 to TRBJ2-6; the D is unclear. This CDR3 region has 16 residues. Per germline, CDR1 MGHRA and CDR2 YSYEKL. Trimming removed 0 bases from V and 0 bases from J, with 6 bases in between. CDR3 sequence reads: CASSQDEASGANVLTF. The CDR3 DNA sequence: TGCGCCAGCAGCCAAGATGAGGCCTCTGGGGCCAACGTCCTGACTTTC.

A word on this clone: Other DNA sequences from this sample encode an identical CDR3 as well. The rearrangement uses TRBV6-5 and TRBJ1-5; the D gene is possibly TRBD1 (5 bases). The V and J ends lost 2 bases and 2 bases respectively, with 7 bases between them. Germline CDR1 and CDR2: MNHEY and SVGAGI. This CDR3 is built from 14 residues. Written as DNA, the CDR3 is TGTGCCAGCAGTTACGGGGGGGGCAATCAGCCCCAGCATTTT. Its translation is CASSYGGGNQPQHF.

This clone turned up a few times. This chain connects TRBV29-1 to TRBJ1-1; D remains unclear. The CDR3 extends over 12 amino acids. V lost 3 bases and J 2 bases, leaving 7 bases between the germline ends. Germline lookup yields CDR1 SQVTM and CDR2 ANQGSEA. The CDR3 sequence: CSVENRNTEAFF. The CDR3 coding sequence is TGCAGCGTTGAGAACAGAAACACTGAAGCTTTCTTT.

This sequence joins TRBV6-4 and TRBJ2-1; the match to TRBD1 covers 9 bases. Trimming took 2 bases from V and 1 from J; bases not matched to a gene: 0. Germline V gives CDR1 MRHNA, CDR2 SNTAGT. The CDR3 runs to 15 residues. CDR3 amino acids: CASSDGQGSYNEQFF. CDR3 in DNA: TGTGCCAGCAGTGACGGACAGGGGTCCTACAATGAGCAGTTCTTC.

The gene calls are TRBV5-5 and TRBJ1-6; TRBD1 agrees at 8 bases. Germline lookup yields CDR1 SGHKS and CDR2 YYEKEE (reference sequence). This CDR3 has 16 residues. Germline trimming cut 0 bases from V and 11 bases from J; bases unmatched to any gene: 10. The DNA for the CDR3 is TGTGCCAGCAGCTTGGCAGGGGGCCCGCGCTCGGCACCCCTCCACTTT. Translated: CASSLAGGPRSAPLHF.

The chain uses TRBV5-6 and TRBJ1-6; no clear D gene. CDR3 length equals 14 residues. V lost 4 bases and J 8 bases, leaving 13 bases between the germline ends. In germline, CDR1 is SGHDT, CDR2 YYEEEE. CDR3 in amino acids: CASSLGGGDSPLHF. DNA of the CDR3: TGTGCCAGCAGCCTTGGCGGCGGAGATTCACCCCTCCACTTT.

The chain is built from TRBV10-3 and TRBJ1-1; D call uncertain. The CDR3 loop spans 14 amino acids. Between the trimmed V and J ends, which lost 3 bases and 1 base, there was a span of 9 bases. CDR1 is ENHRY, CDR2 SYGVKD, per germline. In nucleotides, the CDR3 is TGTGCCATCAGTGACCAACAGCCGAACACTGAAGCTTTCTTT. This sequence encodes CAISDQQPNTEAFF.

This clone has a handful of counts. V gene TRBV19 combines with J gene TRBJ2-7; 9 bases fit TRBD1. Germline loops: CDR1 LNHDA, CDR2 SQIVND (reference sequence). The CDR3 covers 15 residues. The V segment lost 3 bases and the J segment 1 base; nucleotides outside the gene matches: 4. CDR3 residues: CASSMSGTGSYEQYF. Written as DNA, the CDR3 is TGTGCCAGTAGTATGAGCGGGACAGGGTCCTACGAGCAGTACTTC.

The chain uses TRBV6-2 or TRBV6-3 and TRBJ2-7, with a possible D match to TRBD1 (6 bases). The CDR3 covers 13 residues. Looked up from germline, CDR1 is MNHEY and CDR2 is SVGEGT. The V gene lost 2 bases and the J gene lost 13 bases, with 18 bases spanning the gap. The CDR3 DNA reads TGTGCCAGCAGTTACGATGTAGGGGGTCTACTATACTTC. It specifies CASSYDVGGLLYF.

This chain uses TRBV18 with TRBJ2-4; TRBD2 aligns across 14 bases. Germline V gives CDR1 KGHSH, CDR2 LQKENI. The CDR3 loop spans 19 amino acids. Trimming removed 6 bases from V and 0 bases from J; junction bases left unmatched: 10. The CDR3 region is CASSDRLAGGSLAKNIQYF. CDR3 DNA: TGTGCCAGCTCCGACCGACTAGCGGGAGGGTCTTTAGCCAAAAACATTCAGTACTTC.

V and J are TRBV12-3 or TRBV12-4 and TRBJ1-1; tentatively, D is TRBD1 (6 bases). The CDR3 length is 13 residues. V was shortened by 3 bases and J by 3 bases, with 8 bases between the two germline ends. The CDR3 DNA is TGTGCCAGCAGTTTGAAGGGGGACACTGAAGCTTTCTTT. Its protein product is CASSLKGDTEAFF.

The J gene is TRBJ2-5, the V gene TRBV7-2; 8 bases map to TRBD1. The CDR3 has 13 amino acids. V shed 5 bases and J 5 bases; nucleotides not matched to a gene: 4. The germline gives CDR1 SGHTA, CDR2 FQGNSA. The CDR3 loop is CASSDRGWETQYF. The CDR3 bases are TGTGCCAGCAGCGACAGGGGTTGGGAGACCCAGTACTTC.

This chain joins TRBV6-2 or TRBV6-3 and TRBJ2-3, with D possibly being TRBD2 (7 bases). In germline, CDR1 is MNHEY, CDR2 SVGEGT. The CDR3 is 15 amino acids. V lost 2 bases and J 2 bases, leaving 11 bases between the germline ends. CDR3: CASSYRGGPTDTQYF. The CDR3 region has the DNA TGTGCCAGCAGTTACAGGGGGGGCCCCACAGATACGCAGTATTTT.

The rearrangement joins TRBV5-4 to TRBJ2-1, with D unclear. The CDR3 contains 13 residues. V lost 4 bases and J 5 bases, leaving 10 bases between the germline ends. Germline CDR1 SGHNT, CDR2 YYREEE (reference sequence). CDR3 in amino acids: CASSAYSDNEQFF. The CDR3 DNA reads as TGTGCCAGCAGCGCCTATTCGGACAATGAGCAGTTCTTC.

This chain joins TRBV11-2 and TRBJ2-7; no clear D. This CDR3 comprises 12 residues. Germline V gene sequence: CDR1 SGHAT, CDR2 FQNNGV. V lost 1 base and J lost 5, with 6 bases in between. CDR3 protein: CASSLVRDEQYF. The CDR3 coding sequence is TGTGCCAGCAGCTTAGTTAGAGACGAGCAGTACTTC.

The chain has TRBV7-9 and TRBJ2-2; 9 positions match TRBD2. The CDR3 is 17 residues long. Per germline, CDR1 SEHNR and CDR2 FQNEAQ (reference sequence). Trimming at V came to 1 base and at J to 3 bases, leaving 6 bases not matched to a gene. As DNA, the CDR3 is TGTGCCAGCAGCTTAGGGTCCGGGACTAGCCACACCGGGGAGCTGTTTTTT. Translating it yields CASSLGSGTSHTGELFF.